Following are 28 T cell receptor beta chains from one sample sequenced in a study of technical replicates of blood from a handful of donors. Produced via immunoSEQ multiplex PCR; TCRdb's table is partial and in-frame only. The sample lists 60,000 to 75,000 clones; about 97% were seen once. Sequencing was performed on T cells isolated from PBMCs. The source is a human donor in good health.

The chain is built from TRBV6-1 and TRBJ1-2; 10 bases are a match to TRBD1. The CDR3 has 15 amino acids. J was trimmed by 8 bases and V by 5 bases; bases with no gene match: 11. Looked up from germline, CDR1 is MNHNS and CDR2 is SASEGT. CDR3 amino acids: CASSPRPGQGRGYTF. Written as DNA, the CDR3 is TGTGCCAGCAGTCCCAGGCCGGGACAGGGGAGAGGCTACACCTTC.

This chain joins TRBV27 and TRBJ1-3; no firm D call. Per the germline V gene, CDR1 is MNHEY and CDR2 is SMNVEV (reference sequence). This CDR3 has 13 residues. V was trimmed by 2 bases and J by 6 bases, leaving 8 bases between them. This CDR3 reads CASSLGPQNTIYF. CDR3 sequence (DNA): TGTGCCAGCAGTTTAGGCCCCCAAAACACCATATATTTT.

This clone was found once. V is TRBV6-5 and J is TRBJ2-7; D unclear. V was clipped by 1 base and J by 5 bases, with 12 bases between them. Germline V gene lookup returns CDR1 MNHEY and CDR2 SVGAGI. The length of the CDR3 is 14 residues. The CDR3 coding sequence is TGTGCCAGCAGTTACTTAACATCGGCGGACGAGCAGTACTTC. This sequence encodes CASSYLTSADEQYF.

The V gene is TRBV20-1, the J gene TRBJ2-7; D not resolved. The length of the CDR3 is 11 residues. The V and J ends lost 3 bases and 3 bases respectively, with 6 bases between them. CDR1 is DFQATT, CDR2 SNEGSKA, per germline (reference sequence). The CDR3 loop reads CSASYIYEQYF. As DNA, the CDR3 is TGCAGTGCTAGCTATATCTACGAGCAGTACTTC.

This clone has just one count. CDR3 DNA: TGTGCCAGTAGCTTACAGGGAAGCAATCAGCCCCAGCATTTT. The encoded protein is CASSLQGSNQPQHF. This chain joins TRBV19 and TRBJ1-5; D possibly corresponds to TRBD1 (6 bases). The CDR3 covers 14 residues. In germline, CDR1 is LNHDA, CDR2 SQIVND (reference sequence). The V end lost 6 bases, the J end lost 1 base, and 10 bases lay between the germline ends.

This sequence joins TRBV19 and TRBJ2-5; D is ambiguous. The CDR3 is made up of 15 amino acids. Germline V lookup: CDR1 LNHDA, CDR2 SQIVND (reference sequence). Trimming left V 4 bases short and J 0 bases short, with 12 bases between. The CDR3 DNA is TGTGCCAGTAGTAGGGTCGCGGATTACCAAGAGACCCAGTACTTC. Translated: CASSRVADYQETQYF.

This chain uses TRBV15 with TRBJ2-7, with 9 nucleotides matching TRBD1. Losses at the gene ends were 2 bases for V and 4 bases for J; bases not matched to a gene: 9. Germline V gives CDR1 LNHNV, CDR2 YYDKDF (reference sequence). The CDR3 contains 16 residues. In DNA, the CDR3 is TGTGCCACCAGCAGATCCTCCGGGACAGGGAAGTACGAGCAGTACTTC. Residues: CATSRSSGTGKYEQYF.

The chain joins TRBV18 to TRBJ2-2; 11 bases line up with TRBD2. The CDR3 totals 15 residues. Looked up from germline, CDR1 is KGHSH and CDR2 is LQKENI. J lost 2 bases, V lost 6 bases, and 2 bases had no gene match. Here the CDR3 reads CASSGTSGNTGELFF. CDR3 DNA sequence: TGTGCCAGCTCCGGGACTAGCGGTAACACCGGGGAGCTGTTTTTT. Filled out from reference TRBV18 and TRBJ2-2, the complete variable domain reads NAGVMQNPRHLVRRRGQEARLRCSPMKGHSHVYWYRQLPEEGLKFMVYLQKENIIDESGMPKERFSAEFPKEGPSILRIQQVVRGDSAAYFCASSGTSGNTGELFFGEGSRLTVL.

J is TRBJ2-7 and V is TRBV28; 9 positions agree with TRBD2. Germline-derived CDR1 and CDR2 are MDHEN and SYDVKM. With 7 bases clipped from V and 2 bases from J, the junction kept 12 bases outside the gene matches. The CDR3 spans 16 residues. The CDR3 is CASTVTAGGSPYEQYF. CDR3 DNA sequence: TGTGCCAGCACCGTAACGGCGGGAGGGTCCCCCTACGAGCAGTACTTC.

This clone was seen only once. The rearrangement joins TRBV27 to TRBJ1-2; the D gene is possibly TRBD1 (5 bases). Germline V gene data show CDR1 as MNHEY and CDR2 as SMNVEV (reference sequence). The V end lost 1 base, the J end lost 3 bases, and 9 bases lay between the germline ends. The CDR3 is 14 residues long. In DNA, the CDR3 is TGTGCCAGCAGTTTATATATAGGGGACTATGGCTACACCTTC. Protein product: CASSLYIGDYGYTF.

CDR3 amino acids: CASSQGHRGDGYTF. As DNA, the CDR3 is TGCGCCAGCAGCCAAGGTCACAGGGGGGACGGCTACACCTTC. This sequence joins TRBV4-1 and TRBJ1-2; 8 nucleotides agree with TRBD1. J was trimmed by 8 bases and V by 1 base; bases with no gene match: 6. CDR1 is MGHRA and CDR2 is YSYEKL in the germline V gene. The CDR3 runs 14 residues.

This rearrangement joins TRBV18 to TRBJ2-7; maybe TRBD2 (6 bases). With 6 bases removed from V and 3 bases from J, the gap between germline ends came to 15 bases. This CDR3 has 14 residues. From germline, CDR1 is KGHSH and CDR2 LQKENI. The CDR3 DNA follows: TGTGCCAGCTCTAAACGGGGGTCCCTCTACGAGCAGTACTTC. Amino acid sequence: CASSKRGSLYEQYF. Variable domain in full (rest from reference TRBV18 and TRBJ2-7): NAGVMQNPRHLVRRRGQEARLRCSPMKGHSHVYWYRQLPEEGLKFMVYLQKENIIDESGMPKERFSAEFPKEGPSILRIQQVVRGDSAAYFCASSKRGSLYEQYFGPGTRLTVT.

The chain is built from TRBV2 and TRBJ2-1; tentatively, D is TRBD1 (7 bases). V was pared by 9 bases and J by 4 bases, with 16 bases between. The CDR3 consists of 14 residues. Germline lookup yields CDR1 SNHLY and CDR2 FYNNEI. The CDR3 protein is CARKGASAYNEQFF. For the CDR3, the DNA is TGTGCCAGAAAGGGGGCTAGCGCTTACAATGAGCAGTTCTTC.

V usage is TRBV4-1 and J usage is TRBJ2-1; TRBD2 might be the D (6 bases). Germline V gene data show CDR1 as MGHRA and CDR2 as YSYEKL. This CDR3 comprises 19 residues. V was clipped by 0 bases and J by 0 bases, with 18 bases between them. The CDR3 DNA is TGCGCCAGCAGCCAAGATTTGATAGCGGAGTCCTCCTCCTACAATGAGCAGTTCTTC. Translated: CASSQDLIAESSSYNEQFF.

This rearrangement joins TRBV9 to TRBJ2-3, with 10 bases that match TRBD2. CDR1 and CDR2 (germline): SGDLS, YYNGEE. The CDR3 covers 16 residues. The ends lost 4 bases at V and 3 bases at J; junction bases unmatched: 8. The CDR3, as DNA: TGTGCCAGCAGCCCCCGGCTAGCGGGAGTTACAGATACGCAGTATTTT. It encodes CASSPRLAGVTDTQYF.

The chain employs TRBV19 and TRBJ2-2; D might be TRBD2 (6 bases). The V end lost 6 bases, the J end lost 1 base, and 9 bases lay between the germline ends. CDR1 LNHDA and CDR2 SQIVND come from the germline V gene (reference sequence). The CDR3 has 14 amino acids. CDR3 in amino acids: CASSGSGNTGELFF. DNA for the CDR3: TGTGCCAGTAGCGGGAGTGGGAACACCGGGGAGCTGTTTTTT.

The gene calls are TRBV11-3 and TRBJ2-1; the D gene is possibly TRBD1 (7 bases). Germline CDR1 SGHNT, CDR2 YENEEA. The CDR3 spans 15 residues. V was trimmed by 5 bases and J by 2 bases, leaving 13 bases between them. CDR3 in amino acids: CASSQGDSPYNEQFF. The CDR3 DNA is TGTGCCAGCAGCCAGGGGGACTCTCCCTACAATGAGCAGTTCTTC.

V and J are TRBV6-1 and TRBJ2-7, with 10 bases that match TRBD1. CDR3 length: 13 residues. Germline trimming cut 6 bases from V and 4 bases from J; bases unmatched to any gene: 3. Germline V gene sequence: CDR1 MNHNS, CDR2 SASEGT. The CDR3 sequence is CASSLGQGYEQYF. The CDR3, as DNA: TGTGCCAGCAGCTTGGGACAGGGGTACGAGCAGTACTTC.

The chain employs TRBV30 and TRBJ2-7; possibly TRBD1 for D (6 bases). Germline CDR1 reads GTSNPN; CDR2 reads SVGIG (reference sequence). The V end lost 3 bases, the J end lost 7 bases, and 19 bases lay between the germline ends. The CDR3 covers 14 residues. The CDR3 loop is CAWSATGPRGEQYF. CDR3 coding DNA: TGTGCCTGGAGCGCGACCGGGCCTAGGGGGGAGCAGTACTTC.

J is TRBJ2-7 and V is TRBV27; TRBD2 matches at 7 bases. With V trimmed by 0 bases and J by 3 bases, 2 bases remained unmatched. The germline CDR1 and CDR2 sequences are MNHEY and SMNVEV (reference sequence). CDR3 length: 14 amino acids. CDR3 residues: CASSLSAGNYEQYF. The CDR3 DNA sequence: TGTGCCAGCAGTTTATCAGCGGGAAACTACGAGCAGTACTTC.

The rearrangement joins TRBV28 to TRBJ2-3, with 9 bases aligning to TRBD1. Germline V gene data show CDR1 as MDHEN and CDR2 as SYDVKM. J was trimmed by 7 bases and V by 1 base; bases with no gene match: 9. The CDR3 sequence is 16 residues long. CDR3: CASSLYGTGSFHTQYF. The DNA for the CDR3 is TGTGCCAGCAGTTTATATGGGACAGGGTCCTTTCATACGCAGTATTTT.

The V call is TRBV15, the J call TRBJ1-4; D gene ambiguous. The germline V and J ends were trimmed by 0 bases and 4 bases, with 9 bases remaining between them. The length of the CDR3 is 15 residues. Germline V gene lookup returns CDR1 LNHNV and CDR2 YYDKDF (reference sequence). The CDR3 region is CATSREYSNNEKLFF. As DNA, the CDR3 is TGTGCCACCAGCAGAGAATACAGCAATAATGAAAAACTGTTTTTT.

The rearrangement links TRBV9 to TRBJ2-1; 9 bases are a match to TRBD1. Trimming at V came to 0 bases and at J to 7 bases, leaving 2 bases not matched to a gene. The CDR3 length is 14 residues. Germline assignment: CDR1 SGDLS and CDR2 YYNGEE. For the CDR3, the DNA is TGTGCCAGCAGCGTAGGAGGACAGGGGAATGAGCAGTTCTTC. Protein: CASSVGGQGNEQFF.

The chain couples TRBV7-9 to TRBJ1-5; 8 bases align to TRBD1. V lost 4 bases, J lost 5 bases, and 7 bases stayed unmatched. Germline V CDR1 and CDR2: SEHNR, FQNEAQ (reference sequence). There are 15 residues in the CDR3. CDR3 amino acids: CASSSLKDRDQPQHF. DNA for the CDR3: TGTGCCAGCAGCTCCCTCAAGGACAGGGATCAGCCCCAGCATTTT.

The chain links TRBV6-1 to TRBJ2-1; 7 bases fit TRBD1. Germline V gene lookup returns CDR1 MNHNS and CDR2 SASEGT. The junction had 9 bases not matched to a gene; V was cut back by 8 bases and J by 5 bases. This CDR3 is built from 14 residues. The CDR3 sequence: CASPGTEAHNEQFF. CDR3 DNA sequence: TGTGCCAGCCCCGGGACAGAGGCCCACAATGAGCAGTTCTTC.

The V and J genes are TRBV6-1 and TRBJ1-2, with a tentative D call TRBD1 (6 bases). Germline V gene lookup returns CDR1 MNHNS and CDR2 SASEGT. The germline V and J ends were trimmed by 2 bases and 5 bases, with 12 bases remaining between them. The CDR3 is 14 amino acids. The CDR3 nucleotides are TGTGCCAGCAGTGAAACAGGGACGGATTATGGCTACACCTTC. The encoded protein is CASSETGTDYGYTF.

The J gene is TRBJ2-7, the V gene TRBV5-1; D gene uncertain. This CDR3 spans 13 amino acids. V shed 3 bases and J shed 0 bases, with 7 bases lying between them. Germline V gene sequence: CDR1 SGHRS, CDR2 YFSETQ. DNA for the CDR3: TGCGCCAGCAGCTCCTCCCCCTCCTACGAGCAGTACTTC. It translates to CASSSSPSYEQYF.

This CDR3 reads CASRKPGNQDGYTF. The CDR3 DNA sequence: TGTGCCAGCAGGAAACCAGGGAATCAGGACGGCTACACCTTC. J is TRBJ1-2 and V is TRBV11-2; D is perhaps TRBD1 (5 bases). The V gene lost 6 bases and the J gene lost 8 bases, with 19 bases spanning the gap. CDR1 is SGHAT, CDR2 FQNNGV, per germline. CDR3 length equals 14 residues.